This T cell receptor (beta chain) was captured by sequencing in a study of blood T cells in healthy people across ages. Of note for this clonotype: Its specificity is not known.

A sample-barcoded 5' primer and a J-beta primer mix were used in a second PCR of roughly 6 to 12 cycles. Through a template-switch adaptor with 12 random nucleotides, each cDNA molecule received a tag. MiXCR, run by TCRdb on the 5' RACE reads, gives a single entry per CDR3 protein. The top ten clones hold 15% to 20% of a sample with about 780,000 distinct CDR3 sequences, around 45% of them seen once. The CDR3 covers 18 residues. With 4 bases removed from V and 0 bases from J, the gap between germline ends came to 19 bases. Whole-study results and caveats: Relative to aged donors, long-lived donors carried more naive CD4+ cells and displayed higher diversity. Percentage of naive T cells showed a strong correlation with TCR beta diversity. The fall in TCR beta diversity per million T cells was roughly linear with age.

This receptor was taken from an older man in good health. Specimen: blood. The rearrangement uses TRBV12-3 or TRBV12-4 and TRBJ2-4; possible D gene TRBD1, 6 bases. The CDR3 nucleotides are TGTGCCAGCAGTTCCCTAAAAACAGGGTCCCTAGCCAAAAACATTCAGTACTTC. It translates to CASSSLKTGSLAKNIQYF.